One T cell receptor (beta chain) is described in this entry. The antigen is not known. This entry belongs to a study of graft-versus-host responses after intestinal transplantation. For the study at large: Multivisceral, liver-intestinal, or isolated intestinal transplants were given to recipients. The recipients all started with anti-thymocyte globulin induction and then took tacrolimus and steroids for around three years. Whole-study findings and limits: The highest levels of circulating GvH clones went along with early declines in HvG clones after transplant. Investigators detected GvH clones in recipient marrow, with some emerging earlier in ileum or blood.

V shed 4 bases and J 9 bases; nucleotides not matched to a gene: 10. The CDR3 has 15 residues. CDR1 and CDR2 from the germline V gene are SGDLS and YYNGEE. Data came from immunoSEQ multiplex PCR; TCRdb stores just in-frame clones and leaves some out. The table shows some 77,000 clones, with 92% occurring only once. The chain carries TRBV9 and TRBJ2-3; 11 bases agree with TRBD2. The clonotype was recovered from a human patient who received an intestinal transplant, so some T cells may come from the graft donor. The starting material was PBMCs, obtained 98 days after intestinal transplantation. The CDR3 is CASSSSGRAPETQYF. CDR3 nucleotides: TGTGCCAGCAGCAGTAGCGGGAGGGCCCCCGAGACGCAGTATTTT.